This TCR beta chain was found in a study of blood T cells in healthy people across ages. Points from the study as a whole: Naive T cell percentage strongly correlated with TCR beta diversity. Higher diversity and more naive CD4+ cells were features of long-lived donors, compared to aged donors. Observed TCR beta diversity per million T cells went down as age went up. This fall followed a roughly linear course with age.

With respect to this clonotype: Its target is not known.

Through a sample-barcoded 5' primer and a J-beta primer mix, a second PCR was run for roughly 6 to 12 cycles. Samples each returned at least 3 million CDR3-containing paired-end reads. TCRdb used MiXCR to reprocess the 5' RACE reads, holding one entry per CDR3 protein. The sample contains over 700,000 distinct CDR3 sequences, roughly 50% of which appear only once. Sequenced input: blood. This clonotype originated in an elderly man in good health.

In nucleotides, the CDR3 is TGCGCCAGCAGCCAAGATCAAGGAGGAAGTGAGCAGTTCTTC. It translates to CASSQDQGGSEQFF. The V and J genes are TRBV4-3 and TRBJ2-1; possible D gene TRBD2, 5 bases. This CDR3 has 14 residues. Trimming pared 0 bases from V and 9 bases from J, leaving 12 bases between. Germline CDR1 and CDR2: LGHNA and YSLEER.